Sequencing of this T cell receptor beta chain was carried out in a study of cytomegalovirus exposure and HLA in healthy donors. General study findings and limits: Later, TCR association rates were found to vary by HLA locus, highest for DRB1 and lowest for HLA-C. CMV antigen specificity was confirmed in vitro for a few CMV-associated chains.

This clone occurred once. Its specificity is not known. Amplification used 60 Vbeta primers and 13 Jbeta primers. Some clones are missing from TCRdb's copy, which holds only in-frame ones; the method was immunoSEQ multiplex PCR. Among 250,000 or so clones, about 86% were seen once, and the ten largest hold about 7.3%. Sequenced: PBMCs. The receptor was isolated from a woman aged 55-69 years in good health and CMV-seropositive.

As DNA, the CDR3 is TGCGCCAGCAGCTTGGAATTCAGCTACAATGAGCAGTTCTTC. Translation gives CASSLEFSYNEQFF. The chain is built from TRBV5-1 and TRBJ2-1; D gene unclear. This CDR3 is built from 14 residues. CDR1 and CDR2 from the germline V gene are SGHRS and YFSETQ. Trimming took 0 bases from V and 3 from J, leaving 7 bases between them.